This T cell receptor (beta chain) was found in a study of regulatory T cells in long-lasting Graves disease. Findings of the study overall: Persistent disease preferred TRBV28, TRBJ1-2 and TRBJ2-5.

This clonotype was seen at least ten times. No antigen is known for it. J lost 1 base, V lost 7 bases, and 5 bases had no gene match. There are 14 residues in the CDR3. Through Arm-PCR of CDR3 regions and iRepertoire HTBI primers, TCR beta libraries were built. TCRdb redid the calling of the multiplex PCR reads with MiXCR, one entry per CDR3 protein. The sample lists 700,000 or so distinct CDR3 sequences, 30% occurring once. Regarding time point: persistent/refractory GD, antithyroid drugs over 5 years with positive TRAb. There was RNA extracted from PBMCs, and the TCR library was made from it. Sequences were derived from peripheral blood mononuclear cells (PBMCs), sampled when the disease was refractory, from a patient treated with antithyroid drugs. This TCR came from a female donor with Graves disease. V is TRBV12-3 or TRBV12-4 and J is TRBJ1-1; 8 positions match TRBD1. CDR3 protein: CASTLGQGNTEAFF. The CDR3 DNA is TGTGCCAGCACCTTAGGACAGGGGAACACTGAAGCTTTCTTT.